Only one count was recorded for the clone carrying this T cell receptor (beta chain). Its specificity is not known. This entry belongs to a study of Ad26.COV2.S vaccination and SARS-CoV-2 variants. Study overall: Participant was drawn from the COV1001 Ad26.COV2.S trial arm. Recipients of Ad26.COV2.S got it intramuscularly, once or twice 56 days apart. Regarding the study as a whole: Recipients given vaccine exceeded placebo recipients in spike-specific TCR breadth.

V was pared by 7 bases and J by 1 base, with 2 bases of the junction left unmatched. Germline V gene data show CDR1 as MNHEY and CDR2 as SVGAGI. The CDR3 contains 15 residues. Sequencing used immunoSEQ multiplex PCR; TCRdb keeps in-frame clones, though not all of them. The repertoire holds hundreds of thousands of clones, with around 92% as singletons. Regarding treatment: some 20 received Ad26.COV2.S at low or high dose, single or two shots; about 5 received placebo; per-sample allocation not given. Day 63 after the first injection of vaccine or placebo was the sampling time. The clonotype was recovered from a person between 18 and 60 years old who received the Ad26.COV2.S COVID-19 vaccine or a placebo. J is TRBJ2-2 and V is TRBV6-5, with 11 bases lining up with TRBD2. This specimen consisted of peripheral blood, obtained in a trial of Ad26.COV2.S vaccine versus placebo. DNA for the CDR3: TGTGCCAGCACCGGACTAGCGGGGAACACCGGGGAGCTGTTTTTT. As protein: CASTGLAGNTGELFF.